One sample yielded the 23 T cell receptor beta chains listed below, sequenced in a study of Ad26.COV2.S vaccination and SARS-CoV-2 variants. Sequenced by immunoSEQ multiplex PCR; TCRdb stores in-frame clones only, minus some. The profile shows roughly 250,000 clones, around 88% of them singletons. Treatment specified: around 19 received Ad26.COV2.S at low or high dose, single or two shots; about 5 received placebo; per-sample allocation not given. Sampling took place 63 days after the first vaccine or placebo injection. The sequenced sample was peripheral blood, obtained in a trial of Ad26.COV2.S vaccine versus placebo. The receptor set was obtained from a person between 18 and 65 years old who received the Ad26.COV2.S COVID-19 vaccine or a placebo.

The V and J genes are TRBV2 and TRBJ1-4; 8 nucleotides agree with TRBD1. The V gene's germline CDR1 is SNHLY and CDR2 FYNNEI. The CDR3 has 14 residues. V was pared by 6 bases and J by 8 bases, with 8 bases of the junction left unmatched. CDR3 DNA: TGTGCCAGCAGACACGGGACAGGTCTCGAAAAACTGTTTTTT. Translation gives CASRHGTGLEKLFF.

The rearrangement joins TRBV4-2 to TRBJ1-2; possibly TRBD1 for D (5 bases). The germline V and J ends were trimmed by 0 bases and 2 bases, with 10 bases remaining between them. This CDR3 comprises 15 residues. Germline V CDR1 and CDR2: LGHNA, YNFKEQ. CDR3 residues: CASSQDRDRNYGYTF. CDR3 coding DNA: TGTGCCAGCAGCCAAGATAGGGACCGGAACTATGGCTACACCTTC.

The CDR3 loop is CASSLDYQETQYF. The CDR3, as DNA: TGTGCCAGCAGCTTGGACTACCAAGAGACCCAGTACTTC. The rearrangement uses TRBV7-3 and TRBJ2-5; a possible D gene is TRBD2 (5 bases). CDR1 and CDR2 from the germline V gene are SGHTA and FQGTGA. V dropped 3 bases and J dropped 0 bases, with 5 bases sitting between them. This CDR3 contains 13 residues.

This chain connects TRBV5-1 to TRBJ2-3; TRBD1 aligns across 10 bases. The CDR3 has 18 amino acids. V trimming: 5 bases; J trimming: 1 base; junction bases outside the gene matches: 13. CDR1 and CDR2 from the germline V gene are SGHRS and YFSETQ. The CDR3 loop reads CASRPGTGADSGTDTQYF. CDR3 sequence (DNA): TGCGCCAGCAGACCCGGGACAGGGGCCGACTCAGGCACAGATACGCAGTATTTT.

The CDR3 sequence: CASSLRVRGGISTDTQYF. In nucleotides, the CDR3 is TGTGCCAGCAGCCTGAGAGTTAGGGGGGGTATTAGCACAGATACGCAGTATTTT. The rearrangement joins TRBV7-2 to TRBJ2-3; TRBD2 might be the D (7 bases). V was trimmed by 5 bases and J by 0 bases, leaving 21 bases between them. The CDR3 contains 18 residues. The germline V gene has CDR1 SGHTA and CDR2 FQGNSA. Full variable domain (rest looked up from reference TRBV7-2 and TRBJ2-3): GAGVSQSPSNKVTEKGKDVELRCDPISGHTALYWYRQSLGQGLEFLIYFQGNSAPDKSGLPSDRFSAERTGGSVSTLTIQRTQQEDSAVYLCASSLRVRGGISTDTQYFGPGTRLTVL.

The chain has TRBV20-1 and TRBJ1-5, with D tentatively TRBD1 (6 bases). Germline V gene sequence: CDR1 DFQATT, CDR2 SNEGSKA (reference sequence). The V and J ends lost 3 bases and 3 bases respectively, with 9 bases between them. CDR3 size: 13 residues. The CDR3 bases are TGCAGTGCTAGTCAGGGGTTCAATCAGCCCCAGCATTTT. Translation: CSASQGFNQPQHF.

This clone was seen just once. The chain employs TRBV3-1 (or the pseudogene TRBV3-2) and TRBJ1-1; D is undetermined. Germline lookup yields CDR1 LGHDT and CDR2 YNNKEL (reference sequence). The length of the CDR3 is 14 residues. The germline V and J ends were trimmed by 1 base and 5 bases, with 11 bases remaining between them. Written as DNA, the CDR3 is TGTGCCAGCAGCCAAGTCATGGGAAAAACTGAAGCTTTCTTT. Its protein product is CASSQVMGKTEAFF.

V gene TRBV9 combines with J gene TRBJ2-1; 7 nucleotides agree with TRBD1. Germline lookup yields CDR1 SGDLS and CDR2 YYNGEE. Unmatched junction bases numbered 12, after V lost 4 bases and J lost 8 bases. The CDR3 runs to 15 residues. The DNA for the CDR3 is TGTGCCAGCAGCTCGACCGGGACAGTCTGGGATGAGCAGTTCTTC. It encodes CASSSTGTVWDEQFF.

This clone was recorded only once. The chain uses TRBV7-9 and TRBJ2-5; 7 positions match TRBD2. J gave up 1 base and V 1 base, and 3 bases lay outside the gene matches. The germline gives CDR1 SEHNR, CDR2 FQNEAQ (reference sequence). CDR3 length: 15 amino acids. CDR3 in DNA: TGTGCCAGCAGCTTAGGACTAGCCGGCCAAGAGACCCAGTACTTC. Encoded protein: CASSLGLAGQETQYF.

This clone is termed medium-sized. The chain joins TRBV6-1 to TRBJ2-5; TRBD1 agrees at 7 bases. Germline assignment: CDR1 MNHNS and CDR2 SASEGT. The trim removed 0 bases at V and 5 bases at J, leaving 6 bases unmatched. The CDR3 covers 15 residues. The CDR3 DNA reads TGTGCCAGCAGTGAAGCGCGACAGGGCTGGGAGACCCAGTACTTC. It specifies CASSEARQGWETQYF.

This chain joins TRBV7-9 and TRBJ1-1, with D tentatively TRBD1 (6 bases). Germline CDR1 SEHNR, CDR2 FQNEAQ (reference sequence). Trimming removed 4 bases at V and 1 base at J, with 13 bases between. The CDR3 covers 15 residues. In DNA, the CDR3 is TGTGCCAGCAGCTCCAGACAGGAACGGAACACTGAAGCTTTCTTT. Translated, it gives CASSSRQERNTEAFF. Filled out from reference TRBV7-9 and TRBJ1-1, the complete variable domain reads DTGVSQNPRHKITKRGQNVTFRCDPISEHNRLYWYRQTLGQGPEFLTYFQNEAQLEKSRLLSDRFSAERPKGSFSTLEIQRTEQGDSAMYLCASSSRQERNTEAFFGQGTRLTVV.

CDR3 nucleotide sequence: TGCGCCAGCAGCCAAGGAGGCACTCCCACCGGGGAGCTGTTTTTT. Its protein is CASSQGGTPTGELFF. V and J are TRBV4-1 and TRBJ2-2; D call uncertain. This CDR3 spans 15 amino acids. The germline gives CDR1 MGHRA, CDR2 YSYEKL. V shed 1 base and J shed 4 bases, with 10 bases lying between them.

The chain uses TRBV6-6 and TRBJ2-1; the match to TRBD2 covers 10 bases. From germline, CDR1 is MNHNY and CDR2 SVGAGI (reference sequence). This CDR3 comprises 15 residues. The V segment lost 2 bases and the J segment 7 bases; nucleotides outside the gene matches: 5. CDR3 loop: CASSYRSGGGNEQFF. The DNA for the CDR3 is TGTGCCAGCAGTTACCGGAGCGGGGGGGGGAATGAGCAGTTCTTC.

The rearrangement uses TRBV3-1 (or the pseudogene TRBV3-2) and TRBJ2-2; unclear D gene. The CDR3 contains 17 residues. V lost 1 base to trimming and J lost 7 bases, with 19 bases between them. CDR1 and CDR2 (germline): LGHDT, YNNKEL (reference sequence). As DNA, the CDR3 is TGTGCCAGCAGCCAAGTTCCCGGGCCAAGACGTTGCGGGGAGCTGTTTTTT. It specifies CASSQVPGPRRCGELFF.

The V call is TRBV7-3, the J call TRBJ2-2; D gene unclear. V was cut by 2 bases and J by 5 bases, with 6 bases left in between. Germline CDR1 reads SGHTA; CDR2 reads FQGTGA. The CDR3 is 13 amino acids. DNA for the CDR3: TGTGCCAGCAGCTTACTGGAAACCGGGGAGCTGTTTTTT. Amino acids: CASSLLETGELFF.

This rearrangement joins TRBV9 to TRBJ1-4; D unclear. The CDR3 is made up of 17 amino acids. The ends were cut back, 3 bases at V and 0 bases at J, with 15 bases in the middle. The germline gives CDR1 SGDLS, CDR2 YYNGEE. The chain's CDR3 is CASSGYPLDSTNEKLFF. DNA of the CDR3: TGTGCCAGCAGCGGCTACCCCTTAGATTCAACTAATGAAAAACTGTTTTTT.

V usage is TRBV30 and J usage is TRBJ2-2; D gene uncertain. In germline, CDR1 is GTSNPN, CDR2 SVGIG (reference sequence). CDR3 size: 11 residues. V lost 2 bases and J 7 bases, leaving 5 bases between the germline ends. The CDR3 loop is CAWSRVGELFF. The CDR3, as DNA: TGTGCCTGGAGTCGGGTCGGGGAGCTGTTTTTT.

This chain uses TRBV7-2 with TRBJ2-1, with 10 bases that match TRBD2. The germline CDR1 and CDR2 sequences are SGHTA and FQGNSA. With V trimmed by 4 bases and J by 4 bases, 7 bases remained unmatched. The CDR3 is 16 amino acids. CDR3 sequence: CASSSLTSGVYNEQFF. The CDR3 bases are TGTGCCAGCAGCTCTCTTACTAGCGGGGTTTACAATGAGCAGTTCTTC.

This clone showed up just a few times. The chain combines TRBV6-2 or TRBV6-3 with TRBJ2-3; D is uncertain. This CDR3 contains 15 residues. Trimming pared 2 bases from V and 4 bases from J, leaving 13 bases between. Germline V gives CDR1 MNHEY, CDR2 SVGEGT. The CDR3 sequence is CASSYRASIADTQYF. For the CDR3, the DNA is TGTGCCAGCAGTTACCGGGCATCGATTGCAGATACGCAGTATTTT.

This chain uses TRBV7-9 with TRBJ1-3; D is possibly TRBD1 (6 bases). There are 14 residues in the CDR3. The V and J ends lost 3 bases and 2 bases respectively, with 8 bases between them. Looked up from germline, CDR1 is SEHNR and CDR2 is FQNEAQ (reference sequence). Here the CDR3 reads CASSFPGAGNTIYF. The CDR3 DNA reads as TGTGCCAGCAGCTTCCCAGGGGCTGGAAACACCATATATTTT.

The rearrangement uses TRBV9 and TRBJ2-7, with a possible D match to TRBD2 (6 bases). V lost 1 base and J 0 bases, leaving 8 bases between the germline ends. Germline CDR1 SGDLS, CDR2 YYNGEE. This CDR3 contains 14 residues. The CDR3 nucleotides are TGTGCCAGCAGCGTACACGGGAGCTCCTACGAGCAGTACTTC. This encodes CASSVHGSSYEQYF.

This clone was seen just once. The gene calls are TRBV6-1 and TRBJ1-1; TRBD1 agrees at 7 bases. The CDR3 length is 18 residues. Germline V gene lookup returns CDR1 MNHNS and CDR2 SASEGT. V shed 1 base, J shed 5 bases, and the junction held 16 bases outside the gene matches. Here the CDR3 DNA reads TGTGCCAGCAGTGAAGTTGGTTTTGAAAGGGGGCGCTTAACTGAAGCTTTCTTT. This sequence encodes CASSEVGFERGRLTEAFF.

The rearrangement joins TRBV27 to TRBJ1-6, with TRBD1 as a possible D gene (5 bases). Germline CDR1 MNHEY, CDR2 SMNVEV (reference sequence). The CDR3 covers 15 residues. The V and J ends lost 0 bases and 6 bases respectively, with 9 bases between them. CDR3 coding DNA: TGTGCCAGCAGTTTATCGAGGGGATCTAATTCACCCCTCCACTTT. As protein: CASSLSRGSNSPLHF.